This T cell receptor beta chain is from a study of blood T cell repertoires in COVID-19. TCRdb's table, derived via immunoSEQ multiplex PCR, lists solely in-frame clones and lacks some. Counted here are nearly 55,000 clones, about 86% occurring once; the ten biggest clones make up about an eighth. CDR1 is SGHAT, CDR2 FQNNGV, per germline. There are 14 residues in the CDR3. The ends were cut back, 5 bases at V and 4 bases at J, with 12 bases in the middle. The chain carries TRBV11-2 and TRBJ2-1, with a weak D call TRBD2 (6 bases). The clonotype was recovered from a man between 65 and 79 years old with active COVID-19. Sequenced material: peripheral blood. The CDR3: CASSLSGSYNEQFF. The CDR3 DNA follows: TGTGCCAGCAGCCTTAGCGGTTCGTACAATGAGCAGTTCTTC.